This entry features one TCR beta chain sequence. Its target is not known. The data are from a study of blood T cells in healthy people across ages. A second PCR, run for 7 to 11 cycles, used a sample-barcoded 5' primer plus a J-beta primer mix. From the 5' RACE reads, TCRdb called clonotypes with MiXCR, one entry per CDR3 protein. The table includes 870,000 or so distinct CDR3 sequences, around 26% detected once. Study outcomes and limitations: It was found that TCR beta diversity correlated strongly with the percentage of naive T cells.

The TCR comes from a woman older than 75 in good health. The sequenced sample was blood.

CDR3 loop: CASSLNPVVNEQYF. CDR3 DNA sequence: TGTGCCAGCAGCTTAAATCCGGTGGTGAATGAGCAGTACTTC. V and J are TRBV7-2 and TRBJ2-4; no definite D call. The CDR3 length is 14 residues. V gave up 2 bases and J gave up 13 bases, with 18 bases separating them. Germline V CDR1 and CDR2: SGHTA, FQGNSA. Filled out from reference TRBV7-2 and TRBJ2-4, the complete variable domain reads GAGVSQSPSNKVTEKGKDVELRCDPISGHTALYWYRQSLGQGLEFLIYFQGNSAPDKSGLPSDRFSAERTGGSVSTLTIQRTQQEDSAVYLCASSLNPVVNEQYFGAGTRLSVL.